These T cell receptor beta chains were read from a single sample in a study of CD8 T cells in Susac syndrome. TCRdb fed the immunoSEQ multiplex PCR reads into MiXCR, producing one record per CDR3 protein. The sample holds around 130,000 distinct CDR3 sequences, roughly 95% seen once. Specimen: CD4+ T cells from PBMCs. Source of these receptors: a human donor in good health. CDR3s include the opening cysteine and the closing phenylalanine or tryptophan. Each record gives: clone size, J gene, V gene, D gene, CDR3 protein, CDR3 DNA. The D gene is left open where the match is weak. Some rows mark clone size as missing; the rest say once, few, many or name a class of expanded clone.

clone size: .
J gene: TRBJ2-2
V gene: TRBV29-1
D gene: TRBD1
CDR3 protein: CSVAEEPRGTGELFF
CDR3 DNA: TGCAGCGTTGCGGAGGAGCCCAGGGGGACCGGGGAGCTGTTTTTT

clone size: .
J gene: TRBJ1-2
V gene: TRBV2
D gene: .
CDR3 protein: CASRQYSYGYTF
CDR3 DNA: TGTGCCAGCCGACAGTATTCCTATGGCTACACCTTC

clone size: .
J gene: TRBJ1-4
V gene: TRBV30
D gene: TRBD1
CDR3 protein: CAWGTVGEKLFF
CDR3 DNA: TGTGCCTGGGGGACAGTCGGAGAAAAACTGTTTTTT

clone size: .
J gene: TRBJ2-4
V gene: TRBV6-1
D gene: .
CDR3 protein: CASSPGLLPIGIQYF
CDR3 DNA: TGTGCCAGCAGTCCGGGGTTACTTCCCATAGGCATTCAGTACTTC

clone size: .
J gene: TRBJ2-2
V gene: TRBV3-1
D gene: TRBD2
CDR3 protein: CASMGSGVNTGELFF
CDR3 DNA: TGTGCCAGCATGGGTAGCGGGGTGAACACCGGGGAGCTGTTTTTT

clone size: .
J gene: TRBJ2-7
V gene: TRBV12-3/TRBV12-4
D gene: .
CDR3 protein: CASSFGSGNSYEQYF
CDR3 DNA: TGTGCCAGCAGTTTCGGATCGGGGAACTCCTACGAGCAGTACTTC

clone size: .
J gene: TRBJ2-7
V gene: TRBV19
D gene: .
CDR3 protein: CASARGVSYEQYF
CDR3 DNA: TGTGCCAGTGCGAGAGGAGTCTCCTACGAGCAGTACTTC

clone size: .
J gene: TRBJ2-6
V gene: TRBV20-1
D gene: .
CDR3 protein: CSASQGPQSGANVLTF
CDR3 DNA: TGCAGTGCTAGCCAGGGGCCCCAATCTGGGGCCAACGTCCTGACTTTC

clone size: .
J gene: TRBJ2-1
V gene: TRBV29-1
D gene: TRBD2
CDR3 protein: CSGLPGRAYNEQFF
CDR3 DNA: TGCAGCGGGCTACCCGGGAGGGCCTACAATGAGCAGTTCTTC

clone size: once
J gene: TRBJ1-1
V gene: TRBV25-1
D gene: .
CDR3 protein: CASSEYIGEGNTEAFF
CDR3 DNA: TGTGCCAGCAGTGAATATATCGGGGAAGGGAACACTGAAGCTTTCTTT

clone size: .
J gene: TRBJ2-5
V gene: TRBV6-5
D gene: .
CDR3 protein: CASSYSGREETQYF
CDR3 DNA: TGTGCCAGCAGTTACTCGGGCAGGGAAGAGACCCAGTACTTC

clone size: .
J gene: TRBJ2-7
V gene: TRBV24-1
D gene: .
CDR3 protein: CATGWGHEQYF
CDR3 DNA: TGTGCCACCGGTTGGGGGCACGAGCAGTACTTC

clone size: once
J gene: TRBJ2-7
V gene: TRBV25-1
D gene: .
CDR3 protein: CASSDIGATYEQYF
CDR3 DNA: TGTGCCAGCAGTGATATAGGAGCGACCTACGAGCAGTACTTC

clone size: .
J gene: TRBJ2-7
V gene: TRBV18
D gene: TRBD1
CDR3 protein: CASSPRDRGHEQYF
CDR3 DNA: TGTGCCAGCTCACCAAGGGACAGGGGGCACGAGCAGTACTTC

clone size: .
J gene: TRBJ2-3
V gene: TRBV5-1
D gene: .
CDR3 protein: CASSGSTMSTDTQYF
CDR3 DNA: TGCGCCAGCAGTGGGAGTACAATGAGCACAGATACGCAGTATTTT

clone size: .
J gene: TRBJ1-5
V gene: TRBV30
D gene: .
CDR3 protein: CAWRRGTSGNQPQHF
CDR3 DNA: TGTGCCTGGAGGAGGGGGACTTCAGGAAATCAGCCCCAGCATTTT

clone size: .
J gene: TRBJ2-7
V gene: TRBV7-2
D gene: TRBD2
CDR3 protein: CASSFSETSGEQYF
CDR3 DNA: TGTGCCAGCAGCTTTTCTGAGACTAGCGGCGAGCAGTACTTC

clone size: .
J gene: TRBJ2-7
V gene: TRBV15
D gene: .
CDR3 protein: CATSSASTSPPYEQYF
CDR3 DNA: TGTGCCACCAGCAGTGCCTCGACTAGTCCTCCTTACGAGCAGTACTTC

clone size: .
J gene: TRBJ2-5
V gene: TRBV29-1
D gene: .
CDR3 protein: CSVRRLEETQYF
CDR3 DNA: TGCAGCGTTCGCCGGTTGGAAGAGACCCAGTACTTC

clone size: once
J gene: TRBJ2-1
V gene: TRBV7-9
D gene: .
CDR3 protein: CASSLAGYSYNEQFF
CDR3 DNA: TGTGCCAGCAGCTTAGCCGGCTACTCCTACAATGAGCAGTTCTTC

clone size: .
J gene: TRBJ1-5
V gene: TRBV29-1
D gene: .
CDR3 protein: CSVGEQGPQHF
CDR3 DNA: TGCAGCGTTGGAGAACAGGGACCCCAGCATTTT

clone size: .
J gene: TRBJ2-3
V gene: TRBV28
D gene: .
CDR3 protein: CASSLEWHTQYF
CDR3 DNA: TGTGCCAGCAGTCTCGAGTGGCATACGCAGTATTTT

clone size: .
J gene: TRBJ1-1
V gene: TRBV29-1
D gene: .
CDR3 protein: CSVLQGGDTEVFF
CDR3 DNA: TGCAGCGTTCTCCAAGGGGGGGACACTGAAGTTTTCTTT

clone size: once
J gene: TRBJ2-5
V gene: TRBV6-6
D gene: .
CDR3 protein: CASSYGRGLQYF
CDR3 DNA: TGTGCCAGCAGTTATGGGCGGGGTCTACAGTACTTC

clone size: .
J gene: TRBJ2-7
V gene: TRBV27
D gene: .
CDR3 protein: CASSLSPPYYEQYF
CDR3 DNA: TGTGCCAGCAGTTTATCCCCTCCTTACTACGAGCAGTACTTC

clone size: .
J gene: TRBJ2-5
V gene: TRBV20-1
D gene: TRBD2
CDR3 protein: CSASGGTSGRLETQYF
CDR3 DNA: TGCAGTGCTAGCGGGGGGACTAGCGGGAGACTAGAGACCCAGTACTTC

clone size: .
J gene: TRBJ2-3
V gene: TRBV10-3
D gene: TRBD2
CDR3 protein: CAISETSGRTDTQYF
CDR3 DNA: TGTGCCATCAGTGAGACTAGCGGGAGAACAGATACGCAGTATTTT

clone size: .
J gene: TRBJ2-1
V gene: TRBV7-2
D gene: .
CDR3 protein: CASSLKTAVHEQFF
CDR3 DNA: TGTGCCAGCAGCCTTAAAACGGCTGTCCATGAGCAGTTCTTC

clone size: .
J gene: TRBJ2-7
V gene: TRBV7-9
D gene: TRBD2
CDR3 protein: CASSPGLAENEQYF
CDR3 DNA: TGTGCCAGCAGCCCGGGACTAGCGGAGAACGAGCAGTACTTC

clone size: .
J gene: TRBJ2-1
V gene: TRBV6-1
D gene: TRBD2
CDR3 protein: CASSDYAGGPGNEQFF
CDR3 DNA: TGTGCCAGCAGTGACTACGCGGGAGGGCCAGGGAATGAGCAGTTCTTC

clone size: .
J gene: TRBJ2-7
V gene: TRBV7-2
D gene: .
CDR3 protein: CASSLGTHSYEQYF
CDR3 DNA: TGTGCCAGCAGCTTAGGAACTCATTCCTACGAGCAGTACTTC

clone size: .
J gene: TRBJ2-7
V gene: TRBV7-6
D gene: .
CDR3 protein: CASSSQALPSYEQYF
CDR3 DNA: TGTGCCAGCAGCTCCCAGGCGTTGCCCTCCTACGAGCAGTACTTC

clone size: .
J gene: TRBJ1-1
V gene: TRBV28
D gene: .
CDR3 protein: CASRRDMLTNTEAFF
CDR3 DNA: TGTGCCAGCAGACGGGACATGCTGACGAACACTGAAGCTTTCTTT

clone size: .
J gene: TRBJ1-5
V gene: TRBV27
D gene: TRBD1
CDR3 protein: CASSRDRGEPQHF
CDR3 DNA: TGTGCCAGCAGTCGGGACAGGGGGGAGCCCCAGCATTTT

clone size: .
J gene: TRBJ2-1
V gene: TRBV7-9
D gene: .
CDR3 protein: CASRHPPPRRDEQFF
CDR3 DNA: TGTGCCAGCAGGCATCCCCCCCCTCGCCGGGATGAGCAGTTCTTC

clone size: .
J gene: TRBJ2-6
V gene: TRBV6-6
D gene: TRBD1
CDR3 protein: CASSRGQVGANVLTF
CDR3 DNA: TGTGCCAGCAGTAGGGGGCAAGTGGGGGCCAACGTCCTGACTTTC

clone size: .
J gene: TRBJ2-7
V gene: TRBV2
D gene: .
CDR3 protein: CASSSLTRFAYEQYF
CDR3 DNA: TGTGCCAGCAGTTCCCTGACAAGGTTTGCCTACGAGCAGTACTTC

clone size: few
J gene: TRBJ2-7
V gene: TRBV2
D gene: .
CDR3 protein: CASSPFGGTFYEQYF
CDR3 DNA: TGTGCCAGCAGCCCCTTCGGCGGGACGTTCTACGAGCAGTACTTC

clone size: .
J gene: TRBJ2-1
V gene: TRBV20-1
D gene: TRBD2
CDR3 protein: CSARHGTTGEQFF
CDR3 DNA: TGCAGTGCTAGGCACGGGACTACGGGTGAGCAGTTCTTC

clone size: once
J gene: TRBJ2-3
V gene: TRBV7-9
D gene: .
CDR3 protein: CASTDRGQGASSVSDTQYF
CDR3 DNA: .

clone size: once
J gene: TRBJ2-3
V gene: TRBV29-1
D gene: .
CDR3 protein: CSVEIGSADTQYF
CDR3 DNA: TGCAGCGTTGAGATCGGCTCGGCAGATACGCAGTATTTT

clone size: .
J gene: TRBJ1-4
V gene: TRBV7-2
D gene: TRBD1
CDR3 protein: CASSYGQGPEKLFF
CDR3 DNA: TGTGCCAGCAGCTATGGACAGGGTCCTGAAAAACTGTTTTTT

clone size: .
J gene: TRBJ1-1
V gene: TRBV20-1
D gene: TRBD1
CDR3 protein: CSARGGDPTEAFF
CDR3 DNA: TGCAGTGCCAGGGGGGGGGATCCCACTGAAGCTTTCTTT

clone size: .
J gene: TRBJ1-1
V gene: TRBV29-1
D gene: .
CDR3 protein: CSVEDGRVGYTEAFF
CDR3 DNA: TGCAGCGTTGAAGATGGCAGGGTGGGATACACTGAAGCTTTCTTT

clone size: once
J gene: TRBJ2-4
V gene: TRBV7-2
D gene: .
CDR3 protein: CASISGVDKNIQYF
CDR3 DNA: TGTGCCAGCATCTCGGGAGTGGACAAAAACATTCAGTACTTC

clone size: .
J gene: TRBJ2-1
V gene: TRBV14
D gene: TRBD2
CDR3 protein: CASRSGTSDYNEQFF
CDR3 DNA: TGTGCCAGCAGGAGTGGGACTAGCGACTACAATGAGCAGTTCTTC

clone size: once
J gene: TRBJ1-5
V gene: TRBV30
D gene: .
CDR3 protein: CAWTPGTGNQPQHF
CDR3 DNA: TGTGCCTGGACGCCGGGAACGGGGAATCAGCCCCAGCATTTT

clone size: .
J gene: TRBJ1-1
V gene: TRBV3-1
D gene: TRBD1
CDR3 protein: CASSPRQGANTEAFF
CDR3 DNA: TGTGCCAGCAGCCCGCGACAGGGGGCGAACACTGAAGCTTTCTTT

clone size: .
J gene: TRBJ2-7
V gene: TRBV12-3/TRBV12-4
D gene: TRBD2
CDR3 protein: CASTLSGMSYEQYF
CDR3 DNA: TGTGCCAGCACCCTTAGCGGGATGTCCTACGAGCAGTACTTC

clone size: .
J gene: TRBJ1-1
V gene: TRBV25-1
D gene: .
CDR3 protein: CASRHIRDTEAFF
CDR3 DNA: TGTGCCAGCAGACACATCAGGGACACTGAAGCTTTCTTT

clone size: .
J gene: TRBJ1-4
V gene: TRBV27
D gene: .
CDR3 protein: CASTFRVNEKLFF
CDR3 DNA: TGTGCCAGCACTTTCAGGGTAAATGAAAAACTGTTTTTT

clone size: .
J gene: TRBJ2-7
V gene: TRBV2
D gene: TRBD1
CDR3 protein: CASSARGTENHEQYF
CDR3 DNA: TGTGCCAGCAGTGCAAGGGGGACAGAAAACCACGAGCAGTACTTC

clone size: .
J gene: TRBJ2-1
V gene: TRBV28
D gene: TRBD2
CDR3 protein: CASSLGGWVQFF
CDR3 DNA: TGTGCCAGCAGTTTGGGGGGGTGGGTGCAGTTCTTC

clone size: .
J gene: TRBJ1-1
V gene: TRBV5-6
D gene: .
CDR3 protein: CASSLKEGTPEAFF
CDR3 DNA: TGTGCCAGCAGCTTGAAAGAGGGAACCCCTGAAGCTTTCTTT

clone size: .
J gene: TRBJ2-2
V gene: TRBV20-1
D gene: .
CDR3 protein: CSAGRSNTGELFF
CDR3 DNA: TGCAGTGCTGGGCGGTCGAACACCGGGGAGCTGTTTTTT